The entry that follows covers one T cell receptor (beta chain) sequence. Its antigen is as yet unknown. These data originate in a study of post-analysis software for immune sequencing data. Study-wide context: Some patients lacked subtype; others had relapsing-remitting, secondary progressive or progressive-relapsing disease.

The CDR3 is 18 residues long. With 2 bases removed from V and 7 bases from J, the gap between germline ends came to 26 bases. Germline V gives CDR1 KGHSY, CDR2 FQNENV. Overall study results and limits: Controls showed significantly higher normalized Chao1 diversity than did multiple sclerosis patients. Comparison of patients with controls showed about 5 TRBV segments more frequent in patients, TRBV5-6, TRBV5-1 and TRBV20-1 among them.

Tagging with unique molecular identifiers was a feature of the TCR beta cDNA libraries. TCRdb reanalysed the PCR reads using MiXCR and keeps one entry per CDR3 protein. The profile covers 600,000 to 700,000 distinct CDR3 sequences, with more than 50% appearing a single time and 11% taken by the ten largest. This receptor was obtained from a girl under 10 years old with multiple sclerosis. Sequencing input: blood. The chain employs TRBV16 and TRBJ1-1; maybe TRBD1 (6 bases). The CDR3 nucleotides are TGTGCCAGCAGCCAAGGGTCGGGACAAAGGGCCCTAAAAGGTGAAGCTTTCTTT. The encoded protein is CASSQGSGQRALKGEAFF.